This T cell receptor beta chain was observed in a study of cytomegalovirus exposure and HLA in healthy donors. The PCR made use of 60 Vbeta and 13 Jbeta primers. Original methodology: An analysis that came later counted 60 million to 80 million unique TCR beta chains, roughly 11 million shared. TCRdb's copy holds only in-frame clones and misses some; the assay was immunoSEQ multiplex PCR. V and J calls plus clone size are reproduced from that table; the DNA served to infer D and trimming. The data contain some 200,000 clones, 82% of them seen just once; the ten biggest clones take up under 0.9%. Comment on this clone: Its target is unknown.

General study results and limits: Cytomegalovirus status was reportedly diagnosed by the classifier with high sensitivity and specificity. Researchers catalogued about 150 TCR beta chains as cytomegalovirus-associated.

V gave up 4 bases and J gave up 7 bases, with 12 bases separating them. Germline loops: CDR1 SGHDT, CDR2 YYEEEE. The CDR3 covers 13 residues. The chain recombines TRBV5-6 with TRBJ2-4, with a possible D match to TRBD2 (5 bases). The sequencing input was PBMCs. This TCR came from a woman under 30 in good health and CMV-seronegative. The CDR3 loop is CASSQIPSNIQYF. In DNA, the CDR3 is TGTGCCAGCAGCCAGATCCCTAGCAACATTCAGTACTTC.